These T cell receptor beta chains were read from a single sample in a study of T cell responses to AZD1222 COVID-19 vaccine. Generated by immunoSEQ multiplex PCR, the TCRdb table keeps only in-frame clones and is missing some. The sample carries 110,000 to 150,000 clones, roughly 91% recorded once. The material was peripheral blood, obtained 28 days after the second AZD1222 dose. The receptors come from an adult who received the AZD1222 COVID-19 vaccine. Each CDR3 is given with its conserved first and last residue. A D gene is named only where the DNA matches it firmly. The size of a clone is reported for some rows only, either as once, few or many, or as a class for expanded clones.

j_gene | abundance | d_gene | v_gene | CDR3aa | CDR3nt
TRBJ2-7 | . | TRBD1 | TRBV2 | CASRPQGATYEQYF | TGTGCCAGCAGGCCGCAGGGGGCAACCTACGAGCAGTACTTC
TRBJ1-4 | . | . | TRBV9 | CASSSPPGEKLFF | TGTGCCAGCAGCTCCCCCCCGGGTGAAAAACTGTTTTTT
TRBJ2-3 | . | . | TRBV25-1 | CASSLGGNTQYF | TGTGCCAGCTCCCTAGGGGGAAATACGCAGTATTTT
TRBJ2-5 | . | . | TRBV7-2 | CASSLGSQPETQYF | TGTGCCAGCAGCTTAGGTAGTCAGCCGGAGACCCAGTACTTC
TRBJ1-5 | . | . | TRBV9 | CASSATDGNQPQHF | TGTGCCAGCAGCGCGACAGACGGCAATCAGCCCCAGCATTTT
TRBJ2-1 | . | . | TRBV30 | CAWSRGTRSLDEQFF | TGTGCCTGGAGTCGAGGGACAAGAAGCTTGGATGAGCAGTTCTTC
TRBJ1-3 | . | . | TRBV18 | CASSPTPTGTGNTIYF | TGTGCCAGCTCACCAACCCCCACAGGGACTGGAAACACCATATATTTT
TRBJ1-2 | few | . | TRBV5-4 | CASSWGGSGEDFYGYTF | TGTGCCAGCAGCTGGGGAGGGTCGGGCGAGGACTTCTATGGCTACACCTTC
TRBJ2-1 | . | . | TRBV7-3 | CASSPPTGSYNEQFF | TGTGCCAGCAGCCCCCCGACAGGCTCCTACAATGAGCAGTTCTTC
TRBJ1-5 | . | . | TRBV10-1 | CASSRSPDEPQHF | TGCGCCAGCAGCCGGTCGCCCGACGAGCCCCAGCATTTT
TRBJ2-2 | once | . | TRBV9 | CASSGQQNAGTGRTGELFF | TGTGCCAGCAGCGGCCAGCAGAACGCCGGGACGGGGAGGACCGGGGAGCTGTTTTTT
TRBJ2-1 | . | . | TRBV9 | CASTPRRSLEQFF | TGTGCCAGCACTCCCCGCAGGTCGCTTGAGCAGTTCTTC
TRBJ2-3 | once | TRBD2 | TRBV18 | CATLAGRADTQYF | TGTGCCACCTTGGCCGGGAGGGCAGATACGCAGTATTTT
TRBJ2-7 | . | TRBD2 | TRBV28 | CASTRRTSEQYF | TGTGCCAGCACTCGACGGACTAGTGAGCAGTACTTC
TRBJ1-1 | . | . | TRBV23-1 | CASSQSFTPTTLLTRNTEAFF | TGCGCCAGCAGTCAATCGTTCACCCCCACGACGCTGCTCACGAGGAACACTGAAGCTTTCTTT
TRBJ1-4 | . | . | TRBV7-2 | CASSFHGTQEKLFF | TGTGCCAGCAGCTTCCACGGCACGCAAGAAAAACTGTTTTTT
TRBJ1-1 | once | . | TRBV28 | CASTYNTEAFF | TGTGCCAGCACCTATAACACTGAAGCTTTCTTT
TRBJ2-1 | . | TRBD1 | TRBV9 | CASSARTGGWNEQFF | TGTGCCAGCAGCGCCCGGACAGGGGGCTGGAATGAGCAGTTCTTC
TRBJ2-5 | . | TRBD2 | TRBV5-4 | CASSRAGETQYF | TGTGCCAGCAGCCGAGCGGGGGAGACCCAGTACTTC
TRBJ1-6 | . | . | TRBV5-1 | CASSSGTNNSPLHF | TGCGCCAGCAGCTCCGGGACCAATAATTCACCCCTCCACTTT
TRBJ2-3 | . | . | TRBV5-4 | CASSSTYTDTQYF | TGTGCCAGCAGCTCGACTTACACAGATACGCAGTATTTT
TRBJ1-1 | few | . | TRBV30 | CAWSRALNTEAFF | TGTGCCTGGAGTCGGGCCCTGAACACTGAAGCTTTCTTT
TRBJ2-7 | . | TRBD2 | TRBV19 | CASNPSGSTYEQYF | TGTGCCAGTAACCCTAGCGGGAGCACCTACGAGCAGTACTTC
TRBJ2-5 | once | . | TRBV28 | CASNPGGAIETQYF | TGTGCCAGCAACCCCGGAGGAGCCATTGAGACCCAGTACTTC
TRBJ2-7 | . | . | TRBV4-2 | CASSQVGRGLYF | TGTGCCAGCAGCCAAGTTGGCAGGGGTCTGTACTTC
TRBJ2-1 | . | . | TRBV29-1 | CSGNLSSYNEQFF | TGCAGCGGGAACCTGAGCTCCTACAATGAGCAGTTCTTC
TRBJ1-5 | few | TRBD1 | TRBV6-4 | CASSAQGGGEPQHF | TGTGCCAGCAGTGCCCAGGGGGGTGGGGAGCCCCAGCATTTT
TRBJ1-4 | . | . | TRBV29-1 | CSVSATNEKLFF | TGCAGCGTGTCGGCTACGAATGAAAAACTGTTTTTT
TRBJ2-3 | . | . | TRBV24-1 | CATSDGIPDTQYF | TGTGCCACCAGTGATGGGATACCGGATACGCAGTATTTT
TRBJ2-7 | . | TRBD1 | TRBV7-9 | CASSLGTGLYEQYF | TGTGCCAGCAGCTTAGGGACAGGGCTGTACGAGCAGTACTTC